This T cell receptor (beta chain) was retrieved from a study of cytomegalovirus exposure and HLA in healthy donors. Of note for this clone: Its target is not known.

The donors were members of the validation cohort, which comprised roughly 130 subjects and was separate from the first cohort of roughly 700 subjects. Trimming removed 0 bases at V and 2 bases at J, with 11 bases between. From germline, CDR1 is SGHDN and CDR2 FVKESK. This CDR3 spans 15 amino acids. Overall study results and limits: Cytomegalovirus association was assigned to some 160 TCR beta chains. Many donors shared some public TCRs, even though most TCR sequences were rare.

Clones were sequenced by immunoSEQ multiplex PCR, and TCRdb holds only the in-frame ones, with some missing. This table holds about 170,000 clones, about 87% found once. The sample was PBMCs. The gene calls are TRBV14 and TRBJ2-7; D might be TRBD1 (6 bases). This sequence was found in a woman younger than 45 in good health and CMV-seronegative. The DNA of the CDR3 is TGTGCCAGCAGCCAAGAGGGGGACAATACCTACGAGCAGTACTTC. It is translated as CASSQEGDNTYEQYF.